These 13 T cell receptor beta chains came from one sample sequenced in a study of blood T cell repertoires in COVID-19. Repertoires were generated with immunoSEQ multiplex PCR, while TCRdb's copy carries only in-frame clones and drops some. Of approximately 120,000 clones listed, about 76% are singletons. Sequencing was performed on peripheral blood. Receptors were obtained from a man older than 75 with acute or convalescent COVID-19.

This clone was detected only once. The chain joins TRBV7-2 to TRBJ2-7, with a possible D match to TRBD1 (6 bases). The ends were cut back, 1 base at V and 6 bases at J, with 16 bases in the middle. This CDR3 has 15 residues. Germline V gene lookup returns CDR1 SGHTA and CDR2 FQGNSA. The CDR3 region has the DNA TGTGCCAGCAGCTTAGACCAGGGGCGCCGAACCGAGCAGTACTTC. Translation: CASSLDQGRRTEQYF.

The rearrangement joins TRBV5-5 to TRBJ2-7, with 7 bases fitting TRBD1. Trimming took 3 bases from V and 2 from J; bases not matched to a gene: 11. The CDR3 totals 16 residues. Germline V gene sequence: CDR1 SGHKS, CDR2 YYEKEE (reference sequence). CDR3 nucleotides: TGTGCCAGCAGCTGGAGATCGGGACAGTCCCCCTACGAGCAGTACTTC. Translation: CASSWRSGQSPYEQYF.

The chain combines TRBV6-5 with TRBJ2-7, with 7 nucleotides matching TRBD1. Germline-derived CDR1 and CDR2 are MNHEY and SVGAGI. The CDR3 runs 15 residues. The V segment lost 5 bases and the J segment 7 bases; nucleotides outside the gene matches: 14. The DNA for the CDR3 is TGTGCCAGCAGTAGCCCCTCTGAGGGGGCGCGGGAGCAGTACTTC. It is translated as CASSSPSEGAREQYF.

This chain links TRBV9 with TRBJ2-2; a possible D gene is TRBD1 (6 bases). This CDR3 is built from 14 residues. CDR1 is SGDLS and CDR2 is YYNGEE in the germline V gene. The germline V and J ends were trimmed by 4 bases and 4 bases, with 11 bases remaining between them. CDR3 coding DNA: TGTGCCAGCAGCAATACAGGGATCACCGGGGAGCTGTTTTTT. Its translation: CASSNTGITGELFF. Drawing the rest from reference TRBV9 and TRBJ2-2, the complete variable domain is DSGVTQTPKHLITATGQRVTLRCSPRSGDLSVYWYQQSLDQGLQFLIQYYNGEERAKGNILERFSAQQFPDLHSELNLSSLELGDSALYFCASSNTGITGELFFGEGSRLTVL.

This clone was recorded a few times. The genes are TRBV30 and TRBJ2-1; 13 bases match TRBD2. There are 15 residues in the CDR3. Trimming removed 7 bases from V and 6 bases from J; junction bases left unmatched: 9. In germline, CDR1 is GTSNPN, CDR2 SVGIG (reference sequence). The CDR3 here is CAYSPGLAGFNEQFF. DNA for the CDR3: TGTGCCTACAGCCCGGGACTAGCGGGGTTCAATGAGCAGTTCTTC. The whole variable domain, remainder taken from reference TRBV30 and TRBJ2-1, is SQTIHQWPATLVQPVGSPLSLECTVEGTSNPNLYWYRQAAGRGLQLLFYSVGIGQISSEVPQNLSASRPQDRQFILSSKKLLLSDSGFYLCAYSPGLAGFNEQFFGPGTRLTVL.

This clone was observed a handful of times. The gene calls are TRBV29-1 and TRBJ2-7; 8 bases are a match to TRBD1. This CDR3 has 12 amino acids. Germline CDR1 SQVTM, CDR2 ANQGSEA. Germline trimming cut 4 bases from V and 6 bases from J; bases unmatched to any gene: 5. CDR3 amino acids: CSVGWTGSEQYF. CDR3 nucleotides: TGCAGCGTTGGTTGGACAGGGAGCGAGCAGTACTTC.

This clone occurred a few times. This chain connects TRBV28 to TRBJ2-5, with a weak D call TRBD1 (6 bases). Deletions cut 5 bases from V and 9 bases from J, with 13 bases between. CDR3 length: 12 amino acids. CDR1 and CDR2 from the germline V gene are MDHEN and SYDVKM. CDR3 DNA sequence: TGTGCCAGCAGTCAGGGGTTGTTGGCCCAGTACTTC. It codes for CASSQGLLAQYF.

This clone was seen a handful of times. The V call is TRBV6-1, the J call TRBJ1-2, with D perhaps TRBD1 (5 bases). Trimming stripped 2 bases from V and 8 bases from J, with 15 bases between. CDR3 length: 14 residues. Looked up from germline, CDR1 is MNHNS and CDR2 is SASEGT. The CDR3 coding sequence is TGTGCCAGCAGTGAATCTCAGGGTATGACGGGCTACACCTTC. Its translation: CASSESQGMTGYTF.

This clone was found once. This chain uses TRBV2 with TRBJ1-3; D might be TRBD1 (5 bases). Trimming stripped 6 bases from V and 2 bases from J, with 11 bases between. The CDR3 spans 14 residues. Germline assignment: CDR1 SNHLY and CDR2 FYNNEI. The CDR3 sequence: CASRATVTGNTIYF. CDR3 in DNA: TGTGCCAGCAGGGCGACAGTGACTGGAAACACCATATATTTT.

J is TRBJ1-1 and V is TRBV4-1, with unresolved D. Per germline, CDR1 MGHRA and CDR2 YSYEKL. Trimming stripped 0 bases from V and 1 base from J, with 9 bases between. CDR3 length: 15 amino acids. Here the CDR3 DNA reads TGCGCCAGCAGCCAAGAGGGCCCAGGGAACACTGAAGCTTTCTTT. This sequence encodes CASSQEGPGNTEAFF.

This clone turned up a few times. The V and J genes are TRBV18 and TRBJ2-1, with 9 bases identical to TRBD1. The CDR3 is 15 amino acids. Germline assignment: CDR1 KGHSH and CDR2 LQKENI. V shed 2 bases, J shed 8 bases, and the junction held 7 bases outside the gene matches. The CDR3 loop is CASSPGQGSSYEQFF. The CDR3 region has the DNA TGTGCCAGCTCACCAGGACAGGGGTCATCATATGAGCAGTTCTTC.

J is TRBJ2-2 and V is TRBV14, with D uncertain. From germline, CDR1 is SGHDN and CDR2 FVKESK. The CDR3 has 14 residues. V was pared by 1 base and J by 6 bases, with 9 bases between. CDR3 sequence (DNA): TGTGCCAGCAGCCAAGTAGCTGGTCCCGGGGAGCTGTTTTTT. This codes for CASSQVAGPGELFF.

The CDR3 spells CSASPERSFYNEQFF. As DNA, the CDR3 is TGCAGTGCTAGTCCGGAAAGGAGTTTCTACAATGAGCAGTTCTTC. The chain recombines TRBV20-1 with TRBJ2-1, with unresolved D. The germline V and J ends were trimmed by 3 bases and 3 bases, with 15 bases remaining between them. The V gene's germline CDR1 is DFQATT and CDR2 SNEGSKA (reference sequence). The CDR3 consists of 15 residues.